This T cell receptor beta chain was observed in a study of blood T cell repertoires in COVID-19. The overall study: Italy, Spain and the United States were the sources of the convalescent and acute COVID-19 samples. From T cells, B-cell-depleted T cells, or PBMCs came the material, which was cDNA or gDNA.

This clone was seen just once. Assignments of participants to cohorts depended upon their own reported clinical history. Donors in Cohort 3 who had recovered were those with two negative PCRs, healthcare professional clearance, or resolution of their symptoms. Data came from immunoSEQ multiplex PCR; TCRdb stores just in-frame clones and leaves some out. The sample contains about 330,000 clones, approximately 84% of which appear only once. The V end was cut by 5 bases, the J end by 5 bases, with 15 bases between. Looked up from germline, CDR1 is MGHRA and CDR2 is YSYEKL. This CDR3 has 14 residues. This sequence originates from a woman younger than 35 who had recovered from COVID-19. Sequencing was performed on PBMCs or T cells enriched from blood (not recorded which). The gene calls are TRBV4-1 and TRBJ1-2; D is unclear. The CDR3 DNA is TGCGCCAGCAGCATAGGTGCAGGAAATTATGGCTACACCTTC. It is translated as CASSIGAGNYGYTF.